The 9 T cell receptor beta chains below were found in one sample sequenced in a study of blood T cells in healthy people across ages. Together with a sample-barcoded 5' primer, a J-beta primer mix was included in a second PCR lasting about 7 to 11 cycles. MiXCR, run by TCRdb on the 5' RACE reads, gives a single entry per CDR3 protein. Of about 1.6 million distinct CDR3 sequences listed, about 31% were seen once; the top ten hold 11%. Input material: blood. These receptors were collected from a woman aged 30 to 39 in good health.

In its sample, this clonotype was seen a few times. This sequence joins TRBV3-1 and TRBJ2-5; 14 bases agree with TRBD2. Near its end, the DNA agrees better with TRBJ2-7, so the J call may be wrong. Germline loops: CDR1 LGHDT, CDR2 YNNKEL (reference sequence). CDR3 length: 18 amino acids. For the CDR3, the DNA is TGTGCCAGCAGCCAAGTGGCCCCGGGACTAGCGGGAGCCTACGAGCAGTACTTC. Encoded protein: CASSQVAPGLAGAYEQYF.

In its sample, this clonotype was seen a few times. The J gene is TRBJ2-4, the V gene TRBV2, with D perhaps matching TRBD2 (6 bases). CDR3 length: 15 amino acids. CDR1 is SNHLY, CDR2 FYNNEI, per germline. Trimming took off 5 bases at V and 2 bases at J, with 13 bases between the two ends. The CDR3 DNA reads as TGTGCCAGCAGTACCCGGGCGGGAACCAAAAACATTCAGTACTTC. Protein: CASSTRAGTKNIQYF. The variable domain in full, completed from reference TRBV2 and TRBJ2-4, reads EPEVTQTPSHQVTQMGQEVILRCVPISNHLYFYWYRQILGQKVEFLVSFYNNEISEKSEIFDDQFSVERPDGSNFTLKIRSTKLEDSAMYFCASSTRAGTKNIQYFGAGTRLSVL.

V usage is TRBV2 and J usage is TRBJ2-4; D gene uncertain. Germline V gene lookup returns CDR1 SNHLY and CDR2 FYNNEI. The CDR3 has 17 amino acids. V gave up 0 bases and J gave up 0 bases, with 12 bases separating them. The CDR3 spells CASSEALQRLAKNIQYF. The CDR3 coding sequence is TGTGCCAGCAGTGAAGCGCTTCAGAGACTAGCCAAAAACATTCAGTACTTC.

The chain couples TRBV7-3 to TRBJ2-5; D remains ambiguous. V gave up 5 bases and J gave up 2 bases, with 36 bases separating them. CDR1 and CDR2 (germline): SGHTA, FQGTGA. The CDR3 is 22 amino acids. The CDR3 region is CASSDVRRPKILLRACQETQYF. The CDR3, as DNA: TGTGCCAGCAGCGACGTAAGACGGCCCAAGATACTCCTACGTGCGTGTCAAGAGACCCAGTACTTC. Looking up the rest from reference TRBV7-3 and TRBJ2-5 gives the full variable domain: GAGVSQTPSNKVTEKGKYVELRCDPISGHTALYWYRQSLGQGPEFLIYFQGTGAADDSGLPNDRFFAVRPEGSVSTLKIQRTERGDSAVYLCASSDVRRPKILLRACQETQYFGPGTRLLVL.

The V gene is TRBV9, the J gene TRBJ1-1; 7 nucleotides align to TRBD1. Trimming cost V 0 bases and J 7 bases; bases outside gene matches: 9. Germline assignment: CDR1 SGDLS and CDR2 YYNGEE. This CDR3 contains 15 residues. CDR3 loop: CASSVGDRVGDEAFF. CDR3 DNA sequence: TGTGCCAGCAGCGTAGGCGACAGGGTTGGGGATGAAGCTTTCTTT. Full variable domain (missing parts from reference TRBV9 and TRBJ1-1): DSGVTQTPKHLITATGQRVTLRCSPRSGDLSVYWYQQSLDQGLQFLIQYYNGEERAKGNILERFSAQQFPDLHSELNLSSLELGDSALYFCASSVGDRVGDEAFFGQGTRLTVV.

This clonotype was seen many times. The V and J genes are TRBV20-1 and TRBJ2-3; 10 bases match TRBD2. V was clipped by 1 base and J by 1 base; unmatched bases: 8. The CDR3 contains 17 residues. Germline loops: CDR1 DFQATT, CDR2 SNEGSKA (reference sequence). The CDR3 DNA sequence: TGCAGTGCTAGAGGCACGTATAGCGGGGGGCGCACAGATACGCAGTATTTT. Translating it yields CSARGTYSGGRTDTQYF.

The chain has TRBV9 and TRBJ2-5; no firm D call. Germline CDR1 SGDLS, CDR2 YYNGEE. V was cut by 4 bases and J by 4 bases, with 20 bases left in between. CDR3 size: 16 residues. The DNA of the CDR3 is TGTGCCAGCAGCTCCATAGGGTTTCAGGCAGGAGAGACCCAGTACTTC. Protein: CASSSIGFQAGETQYF.

V is TRBV29-1 and J is TRBJ1-1; 10 bases line up with TRBD1. With V trimmed by 7 bases and J by 5 bases, 13 bases remained unmatched. The CDR3 is 15 amino acids. Germline CDR1 is SQVTM and CDR2 is ANQGSEA. CDR3 bases: TGCAGCGGACGACAGGGGGCGCGGGAGAGGACTGAAGCTTTCTTT. It encodes CSGRQGARERTEAFF.

Worth noting for this clonotype: Possible read error: a much larger clone is one base away. J is TRBJ2-1 and V is TRBV7-3; 15 bases are shared with TRBD2. This CDR3 comprises 16 residues. Per the germline V gene, CDR1 is SGHTA and CDR2 is FQGTGA. The CDR3 coding sequence is TGTACCAGCAGTTTGGGACTAGCGGGAGGCCAAAATGAGCAGTTCTTC. Amino acids: CTSSLGLAGGQNEQFF.